A selection of T cell receptor beta chains follows, all from one sample in a study of shared clonotypes between healthy human individuals. TCRdb keeps only in-frame clones here, not all; method: immunoSEQ multiplex PCR. The sample records around 500,000 clones, roughly four fifths being singletons. The sample was PBMCs. Receptors originate from a woman aged 40 to 50 in good health. Some clones in this sample may be carry-over from other donors' samples. CDR3s include the opening cysteine and the closing phenylalanine or tryptophan. D genes are given only for firm matches. Some rows have no size entry. The others give once, few or many, or a class for an expanded clone.

>TRBV11-2|-|TRBJ1-2|-
CASSLVPNYGYTF
TGTGCCAGCAGCTTAGTTCCGAACTATGGCTACACCTTC
>TRBV29-1|TRBD1|TRBJ2-3|-
CSVGQGPDTQYF
TGCAGCGTCGGACAGGGGCCAGATACGCAGTATTTT
>TRBV2|-|TRBJ1-4|many
CVSGVDEKLFF
TGTGTTTCTGGGGTGGATGAAAAACTGTTTTTT
>TRBV29-1|-|TRBJ2-1|-
CSVEVGSGGSYNEQFF
TGCAGCGTTGAAGTCGGTAGCGGAGGTTCCTACAATGAGCAGTTCTTC
>TRBV7-2|-|TRBJ2-5|-
CASSFGGRNQETQYF
TGTGCCAGCAGCTTTGGGGGCAGAAACCAAGAGACCCAGTACTTC
>TRBV28|-|TRBJ2-2|-
CASSRPGLNTGELFF
TGTGCCAGTTCGCGGCCGGGACTCAATACCGGGGAGCTGTTTTTT
>TRBV19|TRBD1|TRBJ1-3|-
CASSIDRGQESGNTIYF
TGTGCCAGTAGTATAGACCGGGGACAGGAGTCTGGAAACACCATATATTTT
>TRBV9|-|TRBJ2-4|-
CASSERAQTAKNIQYF
TGTGCCAGCAGCGAGAGGGCCCAGACAGCCAAAAACATTCAGTACTTC
>TRBV7-9|-|TRBJ2-7|-
CASRPGTSYEQYF
TGTGCCAGCAGGCCGGGAACCTCCTACGAGCAGTACTTC
>TRBV30|-|TRBJ1-2|-
CAWSSWAYGYTF
TGTGCCTGGAGTAGTTGGGCATATGGCTACACCTTC
>TRBV18|TRBD1|TRBJ2-7|few
CASSLGQGISYEQYF
TGTGCCAGCTCACTCGGACAGGGGATCTCCTACGAGCAGTACTTC
>TRBV28|-|TRBJ1-5|-
CASSSTGGSNQPQHF
TGTGCCAGCAGTTCGACAGGAGGAAGCAATCAGCCCCAGCATTTT
>TRBV4-2|-|TRBJ1-2|many
CASSQGGGEGKNYGYTF
TGTGCCAGCAGCCAAGGTGGAGGGGAAGGAAAAAACTATGGCTACACCTTC
>TRBV11-2|-|TRBJ2-1|once
CASSFSSSRHNEQFF
TGTGCCAGCAGCTTTTCGTCTAGCAGACACAATGAGCAGTTCTTC
>TRBV28|-|TRBJ2-1|-
CASSLQGSYNEQFF
TGTGCCAGCAGTTTACAGGGTTCCTACAATGAGCAGTTCTTC
>TRBV11-3|TRBD2|TRBJ2-1|-
CASSLNLAGPSEQFF
TGTGCCAGCAGCTTAAATCTAGCGGGACCCAGTGAGCAGTTCTTC